The 9 T cell receptor beta chains below were found in one sample sequenced in a study of T cell responses to AZD1222 COVID-19 vaccine. Measured with immunoSEQ multiplex PCR; TCRdb has only the in-frame clones, and not every one. The table lists over 100,000 clones, over 80% of them singletons. Sequencing used peripheral blood, obtained on day 0 of AZD1222 vaccination. These receptors came from an adult in good health.

V and J are TRBV6-6 and TRBJ2-6; 7 positions agree with TRBD2. This CDR3 comprises 16 residues. From germline, CDR1 is MNHNY and CDR2 SVGAGI (reference sequence). The junction had 9 bases not matched to a gene; V was cut back by 7 bases and J by 3 bases. The CDR3 DNA sequence: TGTGCCAGCAACATGGACTGGGGGGGTGGGGCCAACGTCCTGACTTTC. Translating gives CASNMDWGGGANVLTF.

The chain has TRBV27 and TRBJ1-2; D may be TRBD1 (5 bases). Germline V gene data show CDR1 as MNHEY and CDR2 as SMNVEV (reference sequence). The V and J ends lost 2 bases and 3 bases respectively, with 10 bases between them. CDR3 length: 14 residues. This chain's CDR3 is CASSLKGKDYGYTF. The CDR3 nucleotides read TGTGCCAGCAGTTTAAAGGGGAAGGACTATGGCTACACCTTC.

The chain employs TRBV4-1 and TRBJ1-2, with 8 bases identical to TRBD1. The V gene's germline CDR1 is MGHRA and CDR2 YSYEKL. With 0 bases clipped from V and 0 bases from J, the junction kept 9 bases outside the gene matches. The CDR3 sequence is 18 residues long. CDR3 region: CASSQDRRTGRTNYGYTF. CDR3 DNA sequence: TGCGCCAGCAGCCAAGATAGGAGGACAGGGCGGACTAACTATGGCTACACCTTC.

This rearrangement joins TRBV3-1 (or the pseudogene TRBV3-2) to TRBJ2-1; unclear D gene. The CDR3 loop spans 16 amino acids. Germline V gene sequence: CDR1 LGHDT, CDR2 YNNKEL (reference sequence). V lost 0 bases and J lost 1, with 10 bases in between. CDR3 protein: CASSQDGRSSYNEQFF. CDR3 nucleotide sequence: TGTGCCAGCAGCCAAGACGGTCGGAGTTCCTACAATGAGCAGTTCTTC.

V usage is TRBV4-3 and J usage is TRBJ1-4, with D unresolved. Between the trimmed V and J ends, which lost 0 bases and 5 bases, there was a span of 10 bases. The CDR3 length is 15 residues. From germline, CDR1 is LGHNA and CDR2 YSLEER. Written as DNA, the CDR3 is TGCGCCAGCAGCCAAGAAGCGCAAGGGAATGAAAAACTGTTTTTT. Translating it yields CASSQEAQGNEKLFF.

CDR3 in amino acids: CASSNNRDRGRWGQPQHF. CDR3 sequence (DNA): TGTGCCAGTAGTAACAACCGGGACAGGGGGCGGTGGGGTCAGCCCCAGCATTTT. The rearrangement links TRBV19 to TRBJ1-5; 12 bases agree with TRBD1. The CDR3 is 18 residues long. Germline V gene lookup returns CDR1 LNHDA and CDR2 SQIVND (reference sequence). V gave up 4 bases and J gave up 6 bases; unmatched junction bases: 13.

CDR3 sequence (DNA): TGTGCCTGGAGTCCCCTTGGGGGGGGGCTTGTCGAGCAGTACTTC. Translated, it gives CAWSPLGGGLVEQYF. V and J are TRBV30 and TRBJ2-7, with D perhaps TRBD2 (7 bases). Trimming cost V 2 bases and J 6 bases, with 20 bases left between them. Germline values: CDR1 GTSNPN, CDR2 SVGIG (reference sequence). The CDR3 runs 15 residues.

DNA for the CDR3: TGTGCCAGCAGCAACGATTCACCCCTCCACTTT. It encodes CASSNDSPLHF. The genes are TRBV3-1 (or the pseudogene TRBV3-2) and TRBJ1-6, with D unclear. Germline values: CDR1 LGHDT, CDR2 YNNKEL (reference sequence). Trimming cost V 5 bases and J 8 bases, with 4 bases left between them. CDR3 length: 11 residues.

This chain connects TRBV6-5 to TRBJ2-7, with 10 bases aligning to TRBD1. The CDR3 runs to 15 residues. With 0 bases clipped from V and 6 bases from J, the junction kept 5 bases outside the gene matches. Germline CDR1 reads MNHEY; CDR2 reads SVGAGI. Here the CDR3 DNA reads TGTGCCAGCAGTTACTCAGGACAGGGGGACTCCGAGCAGTACTTC. This gives the protein CASSYSGQGDSEQYF.